This T cell receptor beta chain was profiled in a study of early T cells in non-severe SARS-CoV-2 infection (dated by TCRdb to the early 2020s). Some background on the complete study: Because TCR sequencing was done on bulk RNA from unsorted whole blood, the alpha and beta chains could not be paired.

A case-control design nested within a healthcare worker cohort in London, UK, was used, with weekly nasopharyngeal swab PCR tests and blood sampling performed. Between 23 and 31 March 2020, the week of the UK lockdown, healthcare workers were enrolled and then followed up weekly for as long as 16 weeks. On the study overall, not on this receptor specifically: Matching against VDJdb was skewed toward anti-spike CD8 responses, likely underestimated virus-specific expansions, and missed private and CD4 specificities.

The V and J ends are trimmed by 2 bases and 4 bases, leaving 14 bases between them. Taken from cysteine to phenylalanine, the CDR3 has 15 residues. The DNA shown is the 45-base CDR3, in frame from base 1. This clonotype has only a few counts. This receptor's antigen is unknown. One base away there is no much larger clone; base qualities are not given. The library came from 5' RACE. Sequencing was carried out with a NextSeq 500. In the TCR library protocol, unique molecular identifiers were attached to individual cDNA molecules to correct for PCR bias and sequencing error. Both TCR alpha and beta chains were sequenced, and tight co-correlation was observed between alpha and beta sequence abundances in each sample. As for the original processing: V gene, J gene and CDR3 annotation of TCR sequences was performed with Decombinator V4. TCRs were defined as expanded if a significant change between any two time points was detected under a Poisson model with p below 0.0001. Abundances of TCRs were expressed as counts per million after normalisation to the total number of TCRs sequenced in each sample. TRAV1-2 paired with TRAJ12, TRAJ20 or TRAJ33 defined MAIT TCRs, while TRAV10 paired with TRAJ18 defined iNKT TCRs. VDJdb, accessed 1 November 2021, was searched for CMV, EBV and SARS-CoV-2 annotated TCRs, excluding TCRs annotated for multiple antigens. Starting from the raw public reads, TCRdb applied fastp trimming at Q25, assembled clones with MiXCR and retained in-frame beta chains. Each entry is one CDR3 protein sequence, shown with its most common DNA and genes. The V and J calls shown here were made by TCRdb, not taken from the authors' results. In all, the sample holds 85,000 to 100,000 distinct CDR3 sequences, and approximately 15% of those were seen once. The top ten clonotypes cover 1.3% of the sample.

The V gene is TRBV12-3 or TRBV12-4 and the J gene is TRBJ1-1, with a tentative D gene TRBD1 over 5 matching bases. Sequencing used whole blood. The clonotype originates from an adult who was a healthcare worker with PCR-confirmed SARS-CoV-2 infection or an uninfected control (not recorded which). This receptor has the CDR3 CASSLSGAGTTEAFF. The sequence in DNA is TGTGCCAGCAGTTTATCGGGTGCTGGGACCACTGAAGCTTTCTTT.